One sample yielded the 8 T cell receptor beta chains listed below, sequenced in a study of breast tumors, draining lymph nodes, adjacent tissues. MiXCR, run by TCRdb on the multiplex PCR reads, gives a single entry per CDR3 protein. Of 200,000 to 300,000 distinct CDR3 sequences in the sample, about 30% were seen once. Samples came from axillary lymph nodes draining the breast cancer. Sequencing input: axillary lymph node tissue. These TCRs come from a female donor with breast cancer. Some clones in this sample may be carry-over from other donors' samples.

This clonotype was counted many times. This chain links TRBV7-9 with TRBJ2-2; 8 nucleotides line up with TRBD2. The length of the CDR3 is 18 residues. V lost 3 bases to trimming and J lost 2 bases; unmatched junction nucleotides: 11. The V gene's germline CDR1 is SEHNR and CDR2 FQNEAQ (reference sequence). The DNA for the CDR3 is TGTGCCAGCAGCTTGAGCGGGAGAGGGAGCTTTAACACCGGGGAGCTGTTTTTT. It translates to CASSLSGRGSFNTGELFF.

This clonotype was seen at least ten times. The chain combines TRBV20-1 with TRBJ1-5; D gene unclear. Trimming took off 2 bases at V and 0 bases at J, with 5 bases between the two ends. From germline, CDR1 is DFQATT and CDR2 SNEGSKA (reference sequence). The CDR3 is 13 residues long. As DNA, the CDR3 is TGCAGTGCTAGAATATATAGCAATCAGCCCCAGCATTTT. The encoded protein is CSARIYSNQPQHF.

This clonotype was observed many times. This rearrangement joins TRBV7-2 to TRBJ2-2; D is tentatively TRBD1 or TRBD2 (6 bases each). The CDR3 contains 16 residues. Trimming stripped 10 bases from V and 7 bases from J, with 25 bases between. The V gene's germline CDR1 is SGHTA and CDR2 FQGNSA. As DNA, the CDR3 is TGTGCCACCCACCTTAATGATGGGGGGCGCGTCGGGGAGCTGTTTTTT. Its protein is CATHLNDGGRVGELFF.

This clonotype was observed at least ten times. One end of the junction does not line up with germline, which may come from a read error. The V call is TRBV4-3, the J call TRBJ1-4; D remains ambiguous. Per the germline V gene, CDR1 is LGHNA and CDR2 is YSLEER. The CDR3 runs to 16 residues. In DNA form, the CDR3 reads TGCGCCAGCAGCCAAGTTTACGGGGAGGCTAATGAAGAACTGTTTTTT. Translated: CASSQVYGEANEELFF.

This clonotype was counted once. A junction boundary mismatches the germline segment, possibly from a read error. The chain employs TRBV29-1 and TRBJ2-3; TRBD1 or TRBD2 may be the D gene (6 bases each). The CDR3 runs 13 residues. Per germline, CDR1 SQVTM and CDR2 ANQGSEA. The CDR3 DNA is TGCGGCGTTGAGATCCAAGGGGGGGATACGCAGTATTTT. Translating gives CGVEIQGGDTQYF.

As for this clonotype: A much bigger clone sits one base away, suggesting this may be a read error. The rearrangement uses TRBV4-3 and TRBJ1-1; TRBD1 aligns across 7 bases. CDR1 LGHNA and CDR2 YSLEER come from the germline V gene. The CDR3 is 14 amino acids. CDR3 bases: TGCGCCAGCAGCCATAGACAGGGACGGGGTGAAGCTCTCTTT. Its translation: CASSHRQGRGEALF.

Comments on this clonotype: With a much larger clone just one base away, this may be a read error. The rearrangement uses TRBV20-1 and TRBJ2-7; 9 bases line up with TRBD1. After removal of 3 bases from V and 6 bases from J, the junction contained 9 bases not matched to a gene. CDR1 is DFQATT, CDR2 SNEGSKA, per germline (reference sequence). The CDR3 has 14 residues. This CDR3 is CSAREGQGNSEQYF. As DNA, the CDR3 is TGCAGTGCTAGGGAAGGACAGGGGAACTCCGAGCAGTACTTC.

This clonotype was observed at least ten times. This chain connects TRBV7-2 to TRBJ1-5; no reliable D call. This CDR3 contains 15 residues. The V end was cut by 2 bases, the J end by 0 bases, with 8 bases between. From germline, CDR1 is SGHTA and CDR2 FQGNSA. The CDR3 protein is CASSLTVTSNQPQHF. CDR3 in DNA: TGTGCCAGCAGCTTAACAGTAACTAGCAATCAGCCCCAGCATTTT.